The source of this T cell receptor beta chain is a study of post-analysis software for immune sequencing data. The library was made from cDNA and included unique molecular identifiers. T cells numbering roughly 0.9 to 10 million yielded cDNA molecules that totaled about 500,000. From the PCR reads, TCRdb called clonotypes with MiXCR, one entry per CDR3 protein. The data show about 770,000 distinct CDR3 sequences, around 42% seen once. In regard to this clonotype: The antigen remains unidentified.

V was clipped by 1 base and J by 4 bases, with 10 bases between them. The CDR3 totals 14 residues. Per the germline V gene, CDR1 is SGHTA and CDR2 is FQGNSA. Broader study findings: The five TRBV segments detected at higher frequency in patients than in controls included TRBV5-6, TRBV5-1 and TRBV20-1. Normalized Chao1 diversity was significantly reduced in patients versus controls. Strong co-clustering by F measure linked samples that shared a preparation batch.

The sample was blood. The sequence was collected from a girl aged 5-17 years with multiple sclerosis. The V gene is TRBV7-2, the J gene TRBJ1-2; a weak D match, TRBD1 (5 bases). For the CDR3, the DNA is TGTGCCAGCAGCTTAGGGAGGACACGCTATGGCTACACCTTC. It translates to CASSLGRTRYGYTF.